Presented here are 7 T cell receptor beta chains from one specimen sequenced in a study of beta chain features in type 1 diabetes. The entirety of the isolated RNA underwent reverse transcription, so expressed TCRB transcripts were sequenced. TCRdb's copy holds only in-frame clones and misses some; the assay was immunoSEQ multiplex PCR. The data contain hundreds of thousands of clones, about an eighth of them singletons. Points from the study as a whole: The study found moderately but significantly shorter TCRB CDR3s in all four CD4+ subsets of Type 1 diabetes patients.

Antigen specificity for these receptors is unknown. The sequenced sample was naive CD4+ T cells from blood. The receptor source for this set is a young man with type 1 diabetes.

V is TRBV9 and J is TRBJ1-4; D may be TRBD1 (5 bases). From germline, CDR1 is SGDLS and CDR2 YYNGEE. The length of the CDR3 is 15 residues. V was trimmed by 1 base and J by 2 bases, leaving 9 bases between them. The CDR3 sequence is CASSVIGGTNEKLFF. The CDR3 region has the DNA TGTGCCAGCAGCGTAATCGGGGGTACTAATGAAAAACTGTTTTTT.

This chain uses TRBV27 with TRBJ1-2; perhaps TRBD1 as D (6 bases). The CDR3 runs 16 residues. The V gene lost 3 bases and the J gene lost 8 bases, with 22 bases spanning the gap. CDR1 is MNHEY and CDR2 is SMNVEV in the germline V gene (reference sequence). Here the CDR3 DNA reads TGTGCCAGCAGTTTGCAACCTCCGGTACAGGGCGCCGGCTACACCTTC. Its translation is CASSLQPPVQGAGYTF.

The table lists this clone with a few counts. The CDR3 DNA sequence: TGTGCCAGCAGCCGGGACAGGGCCGGGGAGCTGTTTTTT. This codes for CASSRDRAGELFF. The rearrangement joins TRBV7-7 to TRBJ2-2, with 9 bases that match TRBD1. There are 13 residues in the CDR3. CDR1 and CDR2 (germline): SSHAT, FNYEAQ (reference sequence). The ends lost 5 bases at V and 6 bases at J; junction bases unmatched: 1.

This clone has just a few counts. The chain is built from TRBV27 and TRBJ2-5; no clear D. Germline V gene lookup returns CDR1 MNHEY and CDR2 SMNVEV (reference sequence). V lost 2 bases and J lost 5, with 9 bases in between. The CDR3 sequence is 13 residues long. CDR3 sequence reads: CASSLNRRETQYF. The CDR3 DNA reads as TGTGCCAGCAGTTTAAACAGACGGGAGACCCAGTACTTC.

This clone was detected a few times. The chain has TRBV29-1 and TRBJ1-4; 7 bases fit TRBD1. The CDR3 spans 13 residues. The junction had 9 bases not matched to a gene; V was cut back by 6 bases and J by 8 bases. Germline-derived CDR1 and CDR2 are SQVTM and ANQGSEA. CDR3 loop: CSVQGGFREKLFF. The DNA of the CDR3 is TGCAGCGTCCAGGGGGGCTTCAGGGAAAAACTGTTTTTT.

This clone was observed a handful of times. The V call is TRBV27, the J call TRBJ2-1; D assignment may be TRBD1 or TRBD2 (6 bases each). The CDR3 is made up of 14 amino acids. Trimming removed 7 bases at V and 6 bases at J, with 16 bases between. The germline V gene encodes CDR1 MNHEY and CDR2 SMNVEV (reference sequence). In DNA form, the CDR3 reads TGTGCCAGCAACCCCAGGGGTAGCGGCAATGAGCAGTTCTTC. Translation: CASNPRGSGNEQFF.

V is TRBV6-5 and J is TRBJ1-2; 9 nucleotides match TRBD1. The CDR3 length is 14 residues. V lost 6 bases, J lost 3 bases, and 5 bases stayed unmatched. From germline, CDR1 is MNHEY and CDR2 SVGAGI. As DNA, the CDR3 is TGTGCCAGCAGAGCGGGACAGGGATACTATGGCTACACCTTC. It is translated as CASRAGQGYYGYTF.